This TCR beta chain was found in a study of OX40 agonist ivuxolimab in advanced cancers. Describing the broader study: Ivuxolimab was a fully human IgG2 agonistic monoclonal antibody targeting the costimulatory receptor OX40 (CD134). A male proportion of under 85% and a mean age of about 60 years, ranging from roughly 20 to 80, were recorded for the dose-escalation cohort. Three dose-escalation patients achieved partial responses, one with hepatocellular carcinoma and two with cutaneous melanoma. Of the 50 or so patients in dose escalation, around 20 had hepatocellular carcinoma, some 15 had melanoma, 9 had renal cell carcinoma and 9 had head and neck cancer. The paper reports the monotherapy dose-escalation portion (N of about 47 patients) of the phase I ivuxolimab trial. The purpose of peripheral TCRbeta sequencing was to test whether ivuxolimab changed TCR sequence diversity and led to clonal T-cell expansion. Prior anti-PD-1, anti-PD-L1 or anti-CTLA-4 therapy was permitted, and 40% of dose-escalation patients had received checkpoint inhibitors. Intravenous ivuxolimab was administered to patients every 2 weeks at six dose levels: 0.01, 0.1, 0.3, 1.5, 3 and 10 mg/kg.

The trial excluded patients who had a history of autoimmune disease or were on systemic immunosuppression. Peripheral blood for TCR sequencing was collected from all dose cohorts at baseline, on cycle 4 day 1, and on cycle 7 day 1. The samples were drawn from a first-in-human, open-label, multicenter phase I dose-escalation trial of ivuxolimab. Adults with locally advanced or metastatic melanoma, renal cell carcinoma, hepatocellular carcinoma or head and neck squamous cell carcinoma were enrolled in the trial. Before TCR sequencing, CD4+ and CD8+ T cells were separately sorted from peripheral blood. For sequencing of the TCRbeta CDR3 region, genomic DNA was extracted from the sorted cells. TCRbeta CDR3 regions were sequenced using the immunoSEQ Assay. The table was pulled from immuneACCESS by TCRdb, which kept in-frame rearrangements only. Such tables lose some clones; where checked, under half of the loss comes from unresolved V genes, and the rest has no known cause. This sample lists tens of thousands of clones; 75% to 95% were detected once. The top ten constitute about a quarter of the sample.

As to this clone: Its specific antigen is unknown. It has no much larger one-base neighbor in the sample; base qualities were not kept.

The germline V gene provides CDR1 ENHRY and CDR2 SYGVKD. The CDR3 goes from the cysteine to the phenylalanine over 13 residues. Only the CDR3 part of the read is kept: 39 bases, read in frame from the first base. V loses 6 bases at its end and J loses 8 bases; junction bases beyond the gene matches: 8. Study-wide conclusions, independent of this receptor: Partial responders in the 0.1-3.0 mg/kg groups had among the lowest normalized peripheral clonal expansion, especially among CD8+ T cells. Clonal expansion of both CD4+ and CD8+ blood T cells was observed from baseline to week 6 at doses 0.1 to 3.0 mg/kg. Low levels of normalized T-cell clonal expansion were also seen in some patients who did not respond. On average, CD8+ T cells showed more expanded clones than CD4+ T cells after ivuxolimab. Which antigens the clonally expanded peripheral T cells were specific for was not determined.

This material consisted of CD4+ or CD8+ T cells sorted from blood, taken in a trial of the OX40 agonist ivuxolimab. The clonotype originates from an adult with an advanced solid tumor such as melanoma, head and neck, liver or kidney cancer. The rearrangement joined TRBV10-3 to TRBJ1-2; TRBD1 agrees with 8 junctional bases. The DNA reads TGTGCCATCAGAGGACAGGGACAGGAGGGCTACACCTTC. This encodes CAIRGQGQEGYTF.